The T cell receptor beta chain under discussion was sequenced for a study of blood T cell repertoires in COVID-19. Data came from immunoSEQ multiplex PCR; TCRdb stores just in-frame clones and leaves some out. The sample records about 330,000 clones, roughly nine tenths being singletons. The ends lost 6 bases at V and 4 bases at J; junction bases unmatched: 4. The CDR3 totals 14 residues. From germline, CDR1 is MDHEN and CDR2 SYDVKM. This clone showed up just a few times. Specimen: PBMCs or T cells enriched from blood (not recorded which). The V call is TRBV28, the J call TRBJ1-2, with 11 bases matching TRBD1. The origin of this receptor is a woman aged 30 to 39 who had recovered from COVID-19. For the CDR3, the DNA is TGTGCCAGCAGATGGGGACAGGGGGGCTATGGCTACACCTTC. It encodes CASRWGQGGYGYTF.